This T cell receptor beta chain was recorded in a study of vaccination effects on CD4 cells after COVID-19. ViraFEST expansion of antigen-specific CD4+ T cells with viral peptide pools preceded sequencing. The culture ran for 10 days, and then CD4+ T cells were isolated. Absence of prior SARS-CoV-2 infection characterized the vaccine recipients, who showed negative nucleocapsid antibodies. Wells each received approximately 2 million PBMC, cultured with approximately 9.7 IU/ml IL-2 and approximately 10 ug/ml peptides. Germline V CDR1 and CDR2: SNHLY, FYNNEI. The CDR3 spans 13 residues. The ends were cut back, 0 bases at V and 16 bases at J, with 13 bases in the middle. Generated by immunoSEQ multiplex PCR, the TCRdb table keeps only in-frame clones and is missing some. The sample holds tens of thousands of clones; roughly 81% are singletons and the top ten take more than 2%. The study, taken as a whole, reports: Late post-vaccination samples showed marked contraction of infection- and vaccine-induced clones.

With respect to this clone: Its antigen is not identified.

The clonotype comes from a human donor who received a COVID-19 vaccine. This chain uses TRBV2 with TRBJ1-6; D not resolved. The specimen comprised CD4+ T cells from PBMCs cultured with HCoV-229E spike peptides, sampled before COVID-19 vaccination. The CDR3 protein is CASSEAASFPLHF. The CDR3 nucleotides read TGTGCCAGCAGTGAAGCGGCGTCCTTTCCGCTCCACTTT.